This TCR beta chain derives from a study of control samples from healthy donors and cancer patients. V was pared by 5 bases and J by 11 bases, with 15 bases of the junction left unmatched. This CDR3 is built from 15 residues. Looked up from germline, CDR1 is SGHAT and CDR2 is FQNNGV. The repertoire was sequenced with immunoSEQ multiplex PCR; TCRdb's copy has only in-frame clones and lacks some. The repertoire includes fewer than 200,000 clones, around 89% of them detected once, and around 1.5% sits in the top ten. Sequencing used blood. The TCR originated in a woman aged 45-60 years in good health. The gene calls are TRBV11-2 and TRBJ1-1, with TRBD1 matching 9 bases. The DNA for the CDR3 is TGTGCCAGCAGCATGGACAGGGGACAAGGGTTCCGGGCTTTCTTT. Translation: CASSMDRGQGFRAFF.